Below, 8 T cell receptor beta chains from the same sample are listed, as sequenced in a study of Graves' ophthalmopathy and Graves' hyperthyroidism. Amplifying from RNA transcripts, the study obtained TCR beta CDR3 regions. Second-round multiplex PCR followed a first-round RT-PCR using HTBI primers. MiXCR was run by TCRdb on the multiplex PCR reads, yielding one entry per CDR3 protein. The repertoire has a few hundred thousand distinct CDR3 sequences, around 20% of them found once; the top ten carry roughly 1.4%. Sample: peripheral blood. The receptors were gathered from a young woman with Graves' ophthalmopathy.

The V gene is TRBV7-9, the J gene TRBJ1-2; perhaps TRBD1 as D (5 bases). The V gene lost 6 bases and the J gene lost 2 bases, with 13 bases spanning the gap. This CDR3 spans 14 amino acids. The V gene's germline CDR1 is SEHNR and CDR2 FQNEAQ (reference sequence). The CDR3 reads CASSPRGINYGYTF. The CDR3 DNA is TGTGCCAGCAGTCCTCGGGGGATAAACTATGGCTACACCTTC.

This clonotype was seen repeatedly, ten times or more. V is TRBV6-1 and J is TRBJ1-3; D ambiguous. Germline V gene lookup returns CDR1 MNHNS and CDR2 SASEGT. This CDR3 region has 16 residues. Trimming stripped 4 bases from V and 2 bases from J, with 15 bases between. DNA of the CDR3: TGTGCCAGCAGTGCCCGGGCCCTTGGGACTGGAAACACCATATATTTT. The encoded protein is CASSARALGTGNTIYF.

In this sample, this clonotype turned up many times. The chain is built from TRBV12-3 or TRBV12-4 and TRBJ1-5, with D possibly matching TRBD1 (5 bases). The CDR3 has 14 amino acids. Trimming took 6 bases from V and 0 from J, leaving 9 bases between them. The CDR3 sequence is CASRGRYSNQPQHF. CDR3 nucleotide sequence: TGTGCCAGCAGGGGACGTTATAGCAATCAGCCCCAGCATTTT.

The sample holds many counts of this clonotype. The chain uses TRBV27 and TRBJ1-1; no definite D call. V was trimmed by 1 base and J by 6 bases, leaving 15 bases between them. The germline V gene encodes CDR1 MNHEY and CDR2 SMNVEV (reference sequence). This CDR3 contains 15 residues. The chain's CDR3 is CASSLFQQLGAEAFF. DNA of the CDR3: TGTGCCAGCAGTTTATTTCAACAGCTTGGGGCTGAAGCTTTCTTT.

This clonotype was detected many times. The gene calls are TRBV6-5 and TRBJ2-5, with 10 nucleotides matching TRBD2. Germline CDR1 and CDR2: MNHEY and SVGAGI. After removal of 5 bases from V and 3 bases from J, the junction contained 6 bases not matched to a gene. There are 15 residues in the CDR3. The DNA for the CDR3 is TGTGCCAGCAGTACCACTAGCGGGATTGAAGAGACCCAGTACTTC. This gives the protein CASSTTSGIEETQYF.

This clonotype has ten or more counts. As DNA, the CDR3 is TGTGCCAGCAGCTTACAGACTAGCGGAGTAGTTCTCGAGCAGTACTTC. It codes for CASSLQTSGVVLEQYF. This chain connects TRBV7-2 to TRBJ2-7; 9 bases align to TRBD2. This CDR3 has 16 amino acids. V lost 2 bases, J lost 6 bases, and 11 bases stayed unmatched. Germline CDR1 reads SGHTA; CDR2 reads FQGNSA.

This clonotype was seen repeatedly, ten times or more. The chain couples TRBV6-2 or TRBV6-3 to TRBJ2-7, with D tentatively TRBD1 or TRBD2 (5 bases each). V was cut by 3 bases and J by 5 bases, with 8 bases left in between. This CDR3 is built from 12 residues. The germline gives CDR1 MNHEY, CDR2 SVGEGT. This CDR3 is CASSYVGDEQYF. The CDR3 nucleotides are TGTGCCAGCAGTTATGTGGGGGACGAGCAGTACTTC.

The chain has TRBV10-3 and TRBJ2-7, with TRBD2 identical over 7 bases. J was trimmed by 0 bases and V by 9 bases; bases with no gene match: 5. From germline, CDR1 is ENHRY and CDR2 SYGVKD. The CDR3 totals 13 residues. The CDR3 sequence: CAIDSGISYEQYF. CDR3 coding DNA: TGTGCCATTGACAGCGGGATCTCCTACGAGCAGTACTTC.